A single sample gave rise to the 27 T cell receptor beta chains below, sequenced in a study of response to subunit inactivated influenza vaccine. TCRdb independently ran MiXCR on the RT-PCR reads; one entry per CDR3 protein. The table lists around 200,000 distinct CDR3 sequences, around 14% of them singletons. The sequences come from CD8+ T cells sorted from PBMCs, collected 5 to 6 days after vaccination. All receptors come from a man in his fifties or sixties who received an inactivated influenza vaccine.

This clonotype has at least ten counts. The J gene is TRBJ2-7, the V gene TRBV4-2; D is uncertain. This CDR3 spans 15 amino acids. V was shortened by 0 bases and J by 3 bases, with 12 bases between the two germline ends. Germline lookup yields CDR1 LGHNA and CDR2 YNFKEQ. DNA for the CDR3: TGTGCCAGCAGCCAAGAATTGCAGCCAGGCTACGAGCAGTACTTC. Its protein is CASSQELQPGYEQYF.

The chain couples TRBV30 to TRBJ1-1; unclear D gene. The V and J ends lost 3 bases and 0 bases respectively, with 11 bases between them. This CDR3 is 14 amino acids long. CDR1 and CDR2 from the germline V gene are GTSNPN and SVGIG (reference sequence). The CDR3 nucleotides are TGTGCCTGGAGACGGGATGAGATGAACACTGAAGCTTTCTTT. This encodes CAWRRDEMNTEAFF.

This clonotype was detected ten times or more. This chain connects TRBV29-1 to TRBJ2-7, with TRBD1 matching over 7 bases. Germline trimming cut 1 base from V and 2 bases from J; bases unmatched to any gene: 11. The CDR3 is made up of 16 amino acids. In germline, CDR1 is SQVTM, CDR2 ANQGSEA. The CDR3 loop is CSVEVPLTGKTYEQYF. The DNA for the CDR3 is TGCAGCGTTGAAGTCCCCCTGACAGGGAAAACCTACGAGCAGTACTTC.

The rearrangement joins TRBV9 to TRBJ2-5; maybe TRBD2 (5 bases). The V gene's germline CDR1 is SGDLS and CDR2 YYNGEE. V gave up 0 bases and J gave up 2 bases, with 14 bases separating them. The CDR3 is made up of 16 amino acids. The CDR3 bases are TGTGCCAGCAGCGTAGCCGGGGTAACCCCACAAGAGACCCAGTACTTC. As protein: CASSVAGVTPQETQYF. Filled out from reference TRBV9 and TRBJ2-5, the complete variable domain reads DSGVTQTPKHLITATGQRVTLRCSPRSGDLSVYWYQQSLDQGLQFLIQYYNGEERAKGNILERFSAQQFPDLHSELNLSSLELGDSALYFCASSVAGVTPQETQYFGPGTRLLVL.

The CDR3 DNA is TGTGCCAGCAGTTTCCTTGACAGTAGCTATGGCTACACCTTC. Its translation: CASSFLDSSYGYTF. V is TRBV27 and J is TRBJ1-2, with a possible D match to TRBD1 (5 bases). The length of the CDR3 is 14 residues. V was trimmed by 3 bases and J by 4 bases, leaving 12 bases between them. Germline V lookup: CDR1 MNHEY, CDR2 SMNVEV (reference sequence).

This clonotype was detected ten times or more. The genes are TRBV11-2 and TRBJ2-1; no definite D call. The CDR3 runs to 18 residues. The V gene lost 1 base and the J gene lost 1 base, with 17 bases spanning the gap. The germline gives CDR1 SGHAT, CDR2 FQNNGV. The CDR3 loop is CASSLGPGPINSYNEQFF. The CDR3 DNA sequence: TGTGCCAGCAGCTTAGGACCTGGGCCCATTAATTCCTACAATGAGCAGTTCTTC.

The sample holds a few counts of this clonotype. This chain joins TRBV4-1 and TRBJ2-5; D ambiguous. V lost 0 bases and J 4 bases, leaving 12 bases between the germline ends. Germline V gene lookup returns CDR1 MGHRA and CDR2 YSYEKL. This CDR3 is 15 amino acids long. The CDR3 sequence is CASSQDRFGVETQYF. DNA of the CDR3: TGCGCCAGCAGCCAAGATCGGTTCGGTGTAGAGACCCAGTACTTC.

This clonotype was detected a few times. The chain recombines TRBV7-8 with TRBJ1-6; 9 bases fit TRBD1. V trimming: 0 bases; J trimming: 7 bases; junction bases outside the gene matches: 4. From germline, CDR1 is SGHVS and CDR2 FQNEAQ. CDR3 length: 16 residues. The CDR3: CASSLAGTGPNSPLHF. CDR3 nucleotide sequence: TGTGCCAGCAGCTTAGCCGGGACAGGGCCAAATTCACCCCTCCACTTT.

The sample holds a few counts of this clonotype. The V gene is TRBV7-9, the J gene TRBJ2-1; TRBD2 is a possible D gene (6 bases). The germline CDR1 and CDR2 sequences are SEHNR and FQNEAQ (reference sequence). Between the trimmed V and J ends, which lost 0 bases and 9 bases, there was a span of 12 bases. This CDR3 has 14 residues. The CDR3 sequence: CASSLANSEGEQFF. DNA for the CDR3: TGTGCCAGCAGCTTAGCCAACTCGGAGGGTGAGCAGTTCTTC.

This clonotype has only a few counts. V and J are TRBV4-2 and TRBJ2-7; tentatively, D is TRBD1 (5 bases). The CDR3 covers 15 residues. Germline V lookup: CDR1 LGHNA, CDR2 YNFKEQ. V gave up 5 bases and J gave up 0 bases, with 14 bases separating them. The DNA for the CDR3 is TGTGCCAGCAGCTCCAGGGCAGAAGTCTCCTACGAGCAGTACTTC. It encodes CASSSRAEVSYEQYF.

This clonotype was recorded many times. V gene TRBV7-8 combines with J gene TRBJ2-5, with D maybe TRBD2 (5 bases). V lost 4 bases, J lost 5 bases, and 11 bases lay in between. The V gene's germline CDR1 is SGHVS and CDR2 FQNEAQ. The CDR3 is 13 amino acids. The CDR3 reads CASSSHERETQYF. CDR3 nucleotide sequence: TGTGCCAGCAGCTCCCACGAGCGGGAGACCCAGTACTTC. The full variable domain, completed using reference TRBV7-8 and TRBJ2-5, is GAGVSQSPRYKVAKRGQDVALRCDPISGHVSLFWYQQALGQGPEFLTYFQNEAQLDKSGLPSDRFFAERPEGSVSTLKIQRTQQEDSAVYLCASSSHERETQYFGPGTRLLVL.

This clonotype was seen a single time. V is TRBV24-1 and J is TRBJ2-7, with TRBD2 matching 8 bases. The CDR3 runs 14 residues. V lost 6 bases to trimming and J lost 2 bases; unmatched junction nucleotides: 5. The germline V gene has CDR1 KGHDR and CDR2 SFDVKD. For the CDR3, the DNA is TGTGCCACCAGTCATAGCGGGACCCCCTACGAGCAGTACTTC. Protein sequence: CATSHSGTPYEQYF.

The sample holds a few counts of this clonotype. The chain links TRBV7-8 to TRBJ2-7; D is unclear. CDR1 SGHVS and CDR2 FQNEAQ come from the germline V gene. There are 15 residues in the CDR3. Trimming took 2 bases from V and 2 from J, leaving 13 bases between them. CDR3 sequence reads: CASSLLGLATYEQYF. The DNA for the CDR3 is TGTGCCAGCAGCTTATTGGGCCTTGCGACCTACGAGCAGTACTTC.

This clonotype was counted between two and nine times. The gene calls are TRBV27 and TRBJ1-4; 8 nucleotides agree with TRBD1. After removal of 6 bases from V and 5 bases from J, the junction contained 11 bases not matched to a gene. CDR3 length: 16 amino acids. The germline gives CDR1 MNHEY, CDR2 SMNVEV (reference sequence). CDR3 region: CASSPEADRGNEKLFF. Here the CDR3 DNA reads TGTGCCAGCAGCCCGGAGGCCGACAGGGGAAATGAAAAACTGTTTTTT.

The chain employs TRBV7-2 and TRBJ2-3; TRBD2 matches at 10 bases. V trimming: 6 bases; J trimming: 3 bases; junction bases outside the gene matches: 12. Germline CDR1 reads SGHTA; CDR2 reads FQGNSA. The CDR3 spans 17 residues. The CDR3 DNA is TGTGCCAGCAGTCCGCCGGAGCGGGGGGGCAATACAGATACGCAGTATTTT. Protein sequence: CASSPPERGGNTDTQYF.

This clonotype was seen only a few times. The genes are TRBV7-9 and TRBJ1-1; D might be TRBD1 (5 bases). The V and J ends lost 0 bases and 3 bases respectively, with 11 bases between them. CDR1 is SEHNR and CDR2 is FQNEAQ in the germline V gene (reference sequence). This CDR3 has 15 amino acids. CDR3 in amino acids: CASSLAQGADTEAFF. CDR3 DNA sequence: TGTGCCAGCAGCTTAGCGCAGGGAGCCGACACTGAAGCTTTCTTT. Using reference TRBV7-9 and TRBJ1-1 for the parts outside the CDR3, the full variable domain is DTGVSQNPRHKITKRGQNVTFRCDPISEHNRLYWYRQTLGQGPEFLTYFQNEAQLEKSRLLSDRFSAERPKGSFSTLEIQRTEQGDSAMYLCASSLAQGADTEAFFGQGTRLTVV.

The chain couples TRBV6-5 to TRBJ2-7, with 10 bases fitting TRBD1. The CDR3 is made up of 18 amino acids. V was pared by 4 bases and J by 0 bases, with 12 bases of the junction left unmatched. CDR1 and CDR2 (germline): MNHEY, SVGAGI. CDR3 in amino acids: CASSSITGDRGISYEQYF. The CDR3, as DNA: TGTGCCAGCAGTTCCATCACCGGGGACAGGGGAATCTCCTACGAGCAGTACTTC.

The genes are TRBV27 and TRBJ1-6; 7 positions match TRBD1. In germline, CDR1 is MNHEY, CDR2 SMNVEV (reference sequence). V dropped 6 bases and J dropped 8; count of bases not matched to a gene: 1. The CDR3 extends over 12 amino acids. For the CDR3, the DNA is TGTGCCAGCAGACAGGGGTATTCACCCCTCCACTTT. The encoded protein is CASRQGYSPLHF.

This clonotype was observed a few times. CDR3 DNA: TGTGCCAGCACCGGGGAGGGTTTCTCCTACGAGCAGTACTTC. This translates into CASTGEGFSYEQYF. This rearrangement joins TRBV10-3 to TRBJ2-7; TRBD2 matches at 7 bases. V lost 10 bases and J lost 0; bases outside the gene matches: 9. This CDR3 contains 14 residues. CDR1 is ENHRY and CDR2 is SYGVKD in the germline V gene.

This clonotype was detected only a few times. The V call is TRBV12-3 or TRBV12-4, the J call TRBJ2-2; 7 bases match TRBD2. The CDR3 spans 16 residues. V gave up 6 bases and J gave up 7 bases; unmatched junction bases: 14. Here the CDR3 reads CASSGAPGLSNGELFF. The DNA of the CDR3 is TGTGCCAGCAGCGGGGCCCCGGGACTAAGCAACGGGGAGCTGTTTTTT.

This sequence joins TRBV11-2 and TRBJ2-7; D is possibly TRBD2 (5 bases). The CDR3 is made up of 11 amino acids. Trimming left V 5 bases short and J 4 bases short, with 6 bases between. Germline CDR1 is SGHAT and CDR2 is FQNNGV. CDR3 sequence (DNA): TGTGCCAGCAGCGGACTGTACGAGCAGTACTTC. Protein: CASSGLYEQYF.

This clonotype was seen repeatedly, ten times or more. The rearrangement links TRBV5-1 to TRBJ2-1, with 8 bases lining up with TRBD2. The CDR3 sequence is 13 residues long. With V trimmed by 5 bases and J by 9 bases, 7 bases remained unmatched. The germline V gene encodes CDR1 SGHRS and CDR2 YFSETQ. CDR3 residues: CASRGGTRVEQFF. DNA of the CDR3: TGCGCCAGCAGGGGGGGGACTAGAGTTGAGCAGTTCTTC.

The chain carries TRBV11-2 and TRBJ1-2; possibly TRBD1 for D (5 bases). CDR1 is SGHAT and CDR2 is FQNNGV in the germline V gene. The CDR3 totals 13 residues. The ends were cut back, 4 bases at V and 4 bases at J, with 10 bases in the middle. DNA of the CDR3: TGTGCCAGCAGCTCAGGGCACAGCTATGGCTACACCTTC. Protein: CASSSGHSYGYTF.

The chain uses TRBV6-2 or TRBV6-3 and TRBJ2-7; D not resolved. The germline CDR1 and CDR2 sequences are MNHEY and SVGEGT. The CDR3 spans 13 residues. The V end was cut by 2 bases, the J end by 6 bases, with 11 bases between. Here the CDR3 reads CASSYTPRSEQYF. Here the CDR3 DNA reads TGTGCCAGCAGTTACACGCCTCGGAGCGAGCAGTACTTC.

This chain links TRBV7-6 with TRBJ1-5; 7 positions match TRBD1. In germline, CDR1 is SGHVS, CDR2 FNYEAQ. This CDR3 region has 15 residues. Trimming took 2 bases from V and 0 from J; bases not matched to a gene: 1. The CDR3 bases are TGTGCCAGCAGCTTAAACAGGGGTAGCAATCAGCCCCAGCATTTT. It yields the protein CASSLNRGSNQPQHF.

Here the CDR3 DNA reads TGTGCCAGCAGCCGGCCCTTACAGGGGGGAATAAATGAGCAGTTCTTC. Translation gives CASSRPLQGGINEQFF. V usage is TRBV28 and J usage is TRBJ2-1; TRBD1 aligns across 8 bases. The CDR3 is 16 amino acids. Germline V gene lookup returns CDR1 MDHEN and CDR2 SYDVKM. J gave up 7 bases and V 6 bases, and 14 bases lay outside the gene matches.

At least ten counts were recorded for this clonotype. This chain joins TRBV5-1 and TRBJ1-1; a weak D match, TRBD1 (5 bases). Trimming removed 1 base from V and 5 bases from J, with 6 bases in between. This CDR3 contains 12 residues. Per the germline V gene, CDR1 is SGHRS and CDR2 is YFSETQ. CDR3 sequence: CASSLSGTEAFF. Here the CDR3 DNA reads TGCGCCAGCAGCTTGTCAGGGACTGAAGCTTTCTTT. Based on the CDR3 plus reference TRBV5-1 and TRBJ1-1, the full variable domain is KAGVTQTPRYLIKTRGQQVTLSCSPISGHRSVSWYQQTPGQGLQFLFEYFSETQRNKGNFPGRFSGRQFSNSRSEMNVSTLELGDSALYLCASSLSGTEAFFGQGTRLTVV.